This T cell receptor (beta chain) came from a study of T cells in Graves' hyperthyroidism and ophthalmopathy. Study-level background: Blood from the periphery was taken at initial diagnosis, before any treatment.

Diagnoses were established using clinical symptoms, serum thyroxine and TRAb, thyroid ultrasound and orbital computed tomography. Study-wide points: In the blood, most expanded thyroid clonotypes above 0.001 appeared as well.

The CDR3 loop spans 15 amino acids. The germline CDR1 and CDR2 sequences are LGHDT and YNNKEL (reference sequence). J was trimmed by 6 bases and V by 0 bases; bases with no gene match: 3. What was amplified from RNA transcripts were TCR beta CDR3 regions. Researchers ran a first-round RT-PCR on the TCR CDR3 using the HTBI primer set. One entry per CDR3 protein, called by TCRdb with MiXCR from the multiplex PCR reads. The data contain 400,000 to 450,000 distinct CDR3 sequences, 14% to 15% of them singletons. This clonotype was observed many times. Its antigen is unidentified. V is TRBV3-1 and J is TRBJ2-1; 9 bases are a match to TRBD1. The clonotype was recovered from a young man with Graves' ophthalmopathy. Sequencing was done on a sample of blood. In DNA, the CDR3 is TGTGCCAGCAGCCAAGATCCGGACAGGGGCAATGAGCAGTTCTTC. This codes for CASSQDPDRGNEQFF.